These 22 T cell receptor beta chains were sequenced from one sample in a study of blood T cell repertoires in COVID-19 (dated by TCRdb to 2020 to 2021). Libraries were made using the immunoSEQ multiplex PCR assay. Here the immuneACCESS table is served through TCRdb, limited to in-frame sequences with V and J called. Missing clones are a known gap in these copies; in checked studies unresolved V genes cover under half, and the rest lacks a known reason. In this sample the table shows 190,000 or so clones, around 87% of which occur a single time. Around 0.88% of the sample lies in the top ten. The specimen sequenced was peripheral blood. Receptors were obtained from a woman aged 18-30 years who had recovered from COVID-19.

The chain has TRBV7-9 and TRBJ2-3, with a weak D call TRBD2 (6 bases). Between the trimmed V and J ends, which lost 3 bases and 8 bases, there was a span of 21 bases. Germline assignment: CDR1 SEHNR and CDR2 FQNEAQ (reference sequence). The CDR3 sequence is 16 residues long. As DNA, the CDR3 is TGTGCCAGCAGCTTCCCCCCTTCCTACCGGAGGGGTACGCAGTATTTT. This codes for CASSFPPSYRRGTQYF.

The chain combines TRBV7-6 with TRBJ2-5; perhaps TRBD1 as D (6 bases). V gave up 3 bases and J gave up 1 base, with 12 bases separating them. CDR1 is SGHVS, CDR2 FNYEAQ, per germline. This CDR3 region has 15 residues. The CDR3 here is CASSFLDRTQETQYF. CDR3 DNA sequence: TGTGCCAGCAGCTTCCTAGACAGGACCCAAGAGACCCAGTACTTC.

The V and J genes are TRBV7-8 and TRBJ2-2; unclear D gene. Deletions cut 0 bases from V and 4 bases from J, with 6 bases between. Germline CDR1 and CDR2: SGHVS and FQNEAQ. The CDR3 is 14 amino acids. CDR3 nucleotide sequence: TGTGCCAGCAGCTTAGCGGCACCCACCGGGGAGCTGTTTTTT. This sequence encodes CASSLAAPTGELFF.

The CDR3 is CAWRRGEGYEQYV. The CDR3 bases are TGTGCCTGGAGGAGGGGGGAGGGGTACGAGCAGTACGTC. This sequence joins TRBV30 and TRBJ2-7; tentatively, D is TRBD2 (7 bases). The V gene lost 3 bases and the J gene lost 4 bases, with 13 bases spanning the gap. There are 13 residues in the CDR3. Per the germline V gene, CDR1 is GTSNPN and CDR2 is SVGIG (reference sequence).

The chain has TRBV4-3 and TRBJ2-5; D call uncertain. Germline V gene data show CDR1 as LGHNA and CDR2 as YSLEER. Trimming shortened V by 1 base and J by 3 bases, and 6 bases separated the two germline ends. The CDR3 length is 13 residues. As DNA, the CDR3 is TGCGCCAGCAGCCAAGGCCTAAAAGAGACCCAGTACTTC. Translation gives CASSQGLKETQYF.

The rearrangement links TRBV12-3 or TRBV12-4 to TRBJ1-1, with D possibly being TRBD1 (5 bases). V lost 3 bases and J 12 bases, leaving 17 bases between the germline ends. The CDR3 is 13 amino acids. As DNA, the CDR3 is TGTGCCAGCAGTTTCCGTTCTGACAGCATGACTTTCTTT. This gives the protein CASSFRSDSMTFF.

This clone was counted between two and nine times. The junction differs from germline at one of its ends, possibly a read error. The CDR3 here is CASREEGGSTDTQYF. CDR3 bases: TGTGCCAGCAGGGAAGAGGGGGGGAGCACAGATACGCAGTATTTT. The rearrangement joins TRBV6-1 to TRBJ2-3, with a possible D match to TRBD2 (7 bases). Germline V gene sequence: CDR1 MNHNS, CDR2 SASEGT. The CDR3 runs to 15 residues.

The V call is TRBV7-9, the J call TRBJ1-4, with D perhaps matching TRBD1 (5 bases). The ends were cut back, 5 bases at V and 8 bases at J, with 18 bases in the middle. The CDR3 totals 15 residues. Germline values: CDR1 SEHNR, CDR2 FQNEAQ (reference sequence). CDR3 nucleotide sequence: TGTGCCAGCAGCCCCCTAGGGCAGGGTGACGAAAAACTGTTTTTT. Translating gives CASSPLGQGDEKLFF.

This clone was seen just once. V gene TRBV13 combines with J gene TRBJ1-1; D might be TRBD1 (6 bases). In germline, CDR1 is PRHDT, CDR2 FYEKMQ (reference sequence). Trimming cost V 6 bases and J 6 bases, with 11 bases left between them. The CDR3 length is 12 residues. CDR3 nucleotide sequence: TGTGCCAGCAGAGCAGGGGAAGCTGAAGCTTTCTTT. This sequence encodes CASRAGEAEAFF.

This sequence joins TRBV5-4 and TRBJ2-7; D possibly corresponds to TRBD1 (5 bases). CDR1 and CDR2 from the germline V gene are SGHNT and YYREEE (reference sequence). The ends were cut back, 0 bases at V and 0 bases at J, with 13 bases in the middle. This CDR3 spans 16 amino acids. CDR3 sequence reads: CASSLGGLSSSYEQYF. CDR3 sequence (DNA): TGTGCCAGCAGCTTGGGGGGCCTGTCCTCCTCCTACGAGCAGTACTTC.

This sequence joins TRBV28 and TRBJ1-5; possibly TRBD1 for D (5 bases). Trimming shortened V by 7 bases and J by 5 bases, and 12 bases separated the two germline ends. The CDR3 length is 13 residues. CDR1 is MDHEN, CDR2 SYDVKM, per germline. In DNA, the CDR3 is TGTGCCAGCAATCTCCCGACAGATCAGCCCCAGCATTTT. This codes for CASNLPTDQPQHF. Complete variable domain (other parts from reference TRBV28 and TRBJ1-5): DVKVTQSSRYLVKRTGEKVFLECVQDMDHENMFWYRQDPGLGLRLIYFSYDVKMKEKGDIPEGYSVSREKKERFSLILESASTNQTSMYLCASNLPTDQPQHFGDGTRLSIL.

This rearrangement joins TRBV2 to TRBJ1-4; perhaps TRBD1 as D (6 bases). There are 14 residues in the CDR3. The V end was cut by 5 bases, the J end by 0 bases, with 7 bases between. The germline CDR1 and CDR2 sequences are SNHLY and FYNNEI. CDR3 nucleotide sequence: TGTGCCAGCAGTAGGACAGCAACTAATGAAAAACTGTTTTTT. It is translated as CASSRTATNEKLFF.

The chain links TRBV14 to TRBJ2-3; TRBD1 agrees at 8 bases. This CDR3 comprises 20 residues. In germline, CDR1 is SGHDN, CDR2 FVKESK. Trimming cost V 5 bases and J 1 base; bases outside gene matches: 20. CDR3 protein: CASSSSPYGAGGYGTDTQYF. CDR3 sequence (DNA): TGTGCCAGCAGCTCATCCCCCTATGGGGCAGGGGGCTACGGCACAGATACGCAGTATTTT.

This clone was recorded once. The rearrangement joins TRBV19 to TRBJ2-1, with 7 positions matching TRBD2. In germline, CDR1 is LNHDA, CDR2 SQIVND (reference sequence). With V trimmed by 3 bases and J by 3 bases, 5 bases remained unmatched. The CDR3 length is 15 residues. The CDR3 DNA reads TGTGCCAGTAGTATTGGCGGGAGTGTCTACAATGAGCAGTTCTTC. This codes for CASSIGGSVYNEQFF.

The rearrangement joins TRBV6-5 to TRBJ1-1, with D possibly matching TRBD1 (5 bases). The V end was cut by 6 bases, the J end by 0 bases, with 11 bases between. CDR1 is MNHEY and CDR2 is SVGAGI in the germline V gene. CDR3 length: 14 amino acids. The CDR3 here is CASRMDTLNTEAFF. For the CDR3, the DNA is TGTGCCAGCAGGATGGACACCCTGAACACTGAAGCTTTCTTT.

This chain links TRBV6-2 or TRBV6-3 with TRBJ2-3, with 8 bases lining up with TRBD2. CDR1 is MNHEY and CDR2 is SVGEGT in the germline V gene. This CDR3 spans 16 amino acids. V gave up 2 bases and J gave up 1 base; unmatched junction bases: 5. The CDR3 bases are TGTGCCAGCAGTTACGGTCGGGGGGGGCGCACAGATACGCAGTATTTT. This translates into CASSYGRGGRTDTQYF.

The V gene is TRBV3-1 (or the pseudogene TRBV3-2), the J gene TRBJ2-5, with no clear D. CDR3 length equals 15 residues. V was pared by 4 bases and J by 0 bases, with 12 bases between. Germline V gene sequence: CDR1 LGHDT, CDR2 YNNKEL (reference sequence). In DNA, the CDR3 is TGTGCCAGCAGCCCCAGAGCCCGGGACCAAGAGACCCAGTACTTC. It codes for CASSPRARDQETQYF.

The CDR3 DNA sequence: TGTGCCAGCAGTACAGGGAATTGGGGCTACACCTTC. This translates into CASSTGNWGYTF. The chain joins TRBV6-5 to TRBJ1-2; D perhaps matches TRBD1 (6 bases). Between the trimmed V and J ends, which lost 5 bases and 8 bases, there was a span of 12 bases. Germline V CDR1 and CDR2: MNHEY, SVGAGI. This CDR3 is 12 amino acids long.

The CDR3 loop reads CASSVGSGSNQETQYF. For the CDR3, the DNA is TGTGCCAGCAGCGTAGGATCAGGCAGCAACCAAGAGACCCAGTACTTC. This sequence joins TRBV9 and TRBJ2-5; the D is unclear. Trimming removed 0 bases from V and 0 bases from J, with 12 bases in between. The CDR3 totals 16 residues. The germline CDR1 and CDR2 sequences are SGDLS and YYNGEE.

The chain links TRBV5-6 to TRBJ2-7; D remains unclear. This CDR3 is built from 14 residues. The V gene lost 2 bases and the J gene lost 2 bases, with 11 bases spanning the gap. The germline gives CDR1 SGHDT, CDR2 YYEEEE. The CDR3 DNA is TGTGCCAGCAGCTTAGGCGGAAATACCTACGAGCAGTACTTC. It yields the protein CASSLGGNTYEQYF.

The CDR3 sequence: CSVASGGPYNEQFF. CDR3 nucleotides: TGCAGCGTTGCTAGCGGGGGGCCGTACAATGAGCAGTTCTTC. The chain joins TRBV29-1 to TRBJ2-1; TRBD2 matches 11 bases. V gave up 4 bases and J gave up 4 bases; unmatched junction bases: 3. This CDR3 comprises 14 residues. Germline CDR1 SQVTM, CDR2 ANQGSEA.

Worth noting for this clone: Distinct nucleotide sequences in the sample also encode this CDR3. The chain combines TRBV12-3 or TRBV12-4 with TRBJ1-1; D is unresolved. The ends were cut back, 3 bases at V and 9 bases at J, with 8 bases in the middle. The CDR3 runs 11 residues. CDR3 residues: CASSFGGKAFF. DNA of the CDR3: TGTGCCAGCAGTTTCGGAGGAAAAGCTTTCTTT.